This T cell receptor beta chain was retrieved from a study of Ad26.COV2.S vaccination and SARS-CoV-2 variants. Overall study context: A participant enrolled in the COV1001 Ad26.COV2.S trial arm provided the sample. The study gave Ad26.COV2.S intramuscularly, once or twice 56 days apart.

Assay used: immunoSEQ multiplex PCR; TCRdb lists only in-frame clones, some missing. This sample has some 350,000 clones, with approximately 85% found just once. Study-level points and caveats: Reportedly, after vaccination the spike-specific CD8+ and CD4+ T cell responses displayed substantial breadth. Researchers cautioned that TCR breadth and depth analyses may have underestimated total T cell responses.

This clone was seen just once. Its antigen remains unidentified. This sample's treatment: over 15 received Ad26.COV2.S at low or high dose, single or two shots; roughly 5 received placebo; per-sample allocation not given. The samples date from day 63 after the first vaccine or placebo injection. The sequencing used peripheral blood, collected in a trial of Ad26.COV2.S vaccine versus placebo. The sequence derives from a person between 18 and 60 years old who received the Ad26.COV2.S COVID-19 vaccine or a placebo.

CDR3 in amino acids: CATSDSTGSLGQYF. The CDR3 bases are TGTGCCACCAGTGATTCAACTGGGAGTCTTGGGCAGTACTTC. The J gene is TRBJ2-7, the V gene TRBV24-1, with a possible D match to TRBD2 (5 bases). CDR1 is KGHDR, CDR2 SFDVKD, per germline. CDR3 length equals 14 residues. V was trimmed by 2 bases and J by 9 bases, leaving 16 bases between them.